This TCR beta chain was captured by sequencing in a study of CD8 T cells in ankylosing spondylitis. Of note for this clonotype: Its cognate antigen is unknown.

Regarding the study as a whole: Within ankylosing spondylitis blood, a TCR beta motif made up of several highly homologous variants appeared to be characteristic. Clones linked to disease were reported to show significant enrichment in matched ankylosing spondylitis synovial fluid.

Per germline, CDR1 WNHNN and CDR2 SYGVQD (reference sequence). This CDR3 is built from 16 residues. With V trimmed by 0 bases and J by 1 base, 2 bases remained unmatched. Using its own MiXCR run on the 5' RACE reads, TCRdb lists one record per CDR3 protein. Among a few hundred thousand distinct CDR3 sequences listed, 20% were seen once. This chain connects TRBV10-1 to TRBJ2-2; the match to TRBD1 covers 7 bases. The source of this sequence is a female donor with ankylosing spondylitis or in good health (not recorded which). Material: blood, either unsorted or a sorted T cell fraction (not recorded which). The CDR3 DNA is TGCGCCAGCAGTGAGTCAAGGACAGGGAACACCGGGGAGCTGTTTTTT. Protein product: CASSESRTGNTGELFF.